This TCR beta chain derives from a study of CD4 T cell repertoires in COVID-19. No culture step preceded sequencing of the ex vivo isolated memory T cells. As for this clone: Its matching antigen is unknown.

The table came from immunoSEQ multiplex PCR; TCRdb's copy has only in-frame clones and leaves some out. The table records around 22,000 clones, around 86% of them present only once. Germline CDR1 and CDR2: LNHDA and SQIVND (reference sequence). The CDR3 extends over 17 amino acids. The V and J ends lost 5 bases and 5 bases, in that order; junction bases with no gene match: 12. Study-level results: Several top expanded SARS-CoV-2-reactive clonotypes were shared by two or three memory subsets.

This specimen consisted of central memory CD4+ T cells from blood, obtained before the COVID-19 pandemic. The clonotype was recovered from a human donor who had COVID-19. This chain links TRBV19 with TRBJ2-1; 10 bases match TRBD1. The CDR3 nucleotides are TGTGCCAGTAGTCCACGGGACAGGGGCCTTTGGGACAATGAGCAGTTCTTC. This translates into CASSPRDRGLWDNEQFF.